The 20 T cell receptor delta chains below come from one sample, sequenced in a study of γδ T cells in repeated Plasmodium falciparum infection. TCRdb re-called the multiplex PCR reads via CATT. The data contain around 50,000 delta-chain clones, around 1.6% of them singletons. Gammadelta T cells were flow-sorted from PBMC into Vgamma9/Vdelta2+ and Vdelta2-negative populations for bulk analysis. Sequencing was carried out using gamma-delta T cells from blood. Every receptor here comes from a pool of human donors (malaria-infected and uninfected, not separated).

This clone was recorded a few times. This DNA's translation differs at residue 3 from TCRdb's protein, which comes from a much larger clone; a read error is likely, and the protein shown is translated from the DNA. This rearrangement joins TRDV1 to TRDJ1; 13 nucleotides line up with TRDD3. From germline, CDR1 is TSWWSYY and CDR2 QGS. This CDR3 contains 25 residues. CDR3 sequence (DNA): TGTGCTTTTGGGGAACTAGCATGGTCGAGGGCTTCGTACTGGGGGATACGCTCCTACACCGATAAACTCATCTTT. It translates to CAFGELAWSRASYWGIRSYTDKLIF.

The sample holds many counts of this clone. This may stem from a read error, because a much larger clone lies one nucleotide away. Other DNA sequences in this sample translate to the same CDR3. The chain recombines TRDV1 with TRDJ4, with TRDD3 matching 13 bases. Germline V lookup: CDR1 TSWWSYY, CDR2 QGS. The CDR3 runs 23 residues. CDR3 in DNA: TGTGCTCTTGGGGAACTTCCAACCCGATCCATACTGGGGGATACGCTAACTCCCAGACCTCTGATCTTT. Amino acids: CALGELPTRSILGDTLTPRPLIF.

Relative to its sample, this clone is medium-sized (0.01 to 0.1%). The sample carries other DNA sequences with the same CDR3. Written as DNA, the CDR3 is TGTGCTCTTGGGGATAACCCCCCCGGGACCGATAAACTCATCTTT. It specifies CALGDNPPGTDKLIF. The chain uses TRDV1 and TRDJ1, with D unclear. Trimming pared 3 bases from V and 2 bases from J, leaving 13 bases between. The length of the CDR3 is 15 residues. Germline V gene data show CDR1 as TSWWSYY and CDR2 as QGS.

The table lists this clone with many counts. TCRdb lists the protein of a much larger clone for this DNA, which differs at residue 12, so this is likely a read error; the protein given here is translated from the DNA itself. The rearrangement joins TRDV1 to TRDJ1, with D perhaps matching TRDD3 (6 bases). The CDR3 totals 15 residues. CDR1 and CDR2 (germline): TSWWSYY, QGS. For the CDR3, the DNA is TGTGCTCTTGGGGAAACTCCTCACAGGAGGGATAACCTCATCTTT. It encodes CALGETPHRRDNLIF.

Details on this clone: It is likely a read error: a sequence one base away is far more abundant. Other DNA sequences from this sample encode an identical CDR3 as well. V is TRDV1 and J is TRDJ1; possibly TRDD3 for D (6 bases). CDR1 is TSWWSYY, CDR2 QGS, per germline. V was pared by 2 bases and J by 9 bases, with 31 bases between. The CDR3 has 19 amino acids. Here the CDR3 reads CALGEFSKRFRTGFKELIF. The CDR3 region has the DNA TGTGCTCTTGGGGAATTCTCTAAAAGATTCCGCACTGGGTTTAAGGAACTCATCTTT.

As concerns this clone: This DNA's translation differs at residue 4 from TCRdb's protein, which comes from a much larger clone; a read error is likely, and the protein shown is translated from the DNA. The V call is TRDV2, the J call TRDJ3; the match to TRDD3 covers 8 bases. V was clipped by 5 bases and J by 0 bases; unmatched bases: 17. Looked up from germline, CDR1 is GEAIGNYY and CDR2 is EKD. This CDR3 region has 21 residues. CDR3 nucleotide sequence: TGTGCCTGTGTGGCCTTCCGAAGTACTGGGGGTCGCTCCTGGGACACCCGACAGATGTTTTTC. This encodes CACVAFRSTGGRSWDTRQMFF.

The table lists this clone with a few counts. The translation of this DNA and the TCRdb protein of a much larger clone differ at residue 19, probably owing to a read error; the protein shown here is translated from the DNA. The J gene has no call, while the V gene is TRDV1; the D call in the table, TRDD3, was not verified against the DNA. This CDR3 has 21 residues. The germline gives CDR1 TSWWSYY, CDR2 QGS. The chain's CDR3 is CALRVLPTIITGGYATDKPIF. CDR3 DNA sequence: TGTGCTCTGCGGGTCCTTCCTACGATAATAACTGGGGGATACGCAACTGATAAACCCATCTTT.

Points on this clone: The protein in TCRdb stems from a much larger clone and differs at residue 11 from this DNA's translation, likely a read error; here the protein is translated from the DNA. This sequence joins TRDV1 and TRDJ1; the D gene could be TRDD2 or TRDD3 (7 bases each). TCRdb is silent on the J gene; assignment here came from matching the DNA to germline. The CDR3 totals 21 residues. V lost 4 bases to trimming and J lost 2 bases, with 32 bases between them. In germline, CDR1 is TSWWSYY, CDR2 QGS. The DNA of the CDR3 is TGTGCTCTTGGGGTTGGCCTTCCTGTGGATCGCTGGGGGGTCCCGACCGATAAACTCATCTTT. It yields the protein CALGVGLPVDRWGVPTDKLIF.

As to this clone: For this DNA, TCRdb reports the protein of a much larger clone, which diverges at residue 21, most likely from a read error; the protein presented here is translated directly from the DNA. The V gene is listed as TRDV1; no J gene was called; TRDD3 is the table's D call and was not checked against the DNA. Germline V gene lookup returns CDR1 TSWWSYY and CDR2 QGS. The CDR3 is 23 residues long. CDR3 protein: CALGERGASYTYATLGDTREPIF. Written as DNA, the CDR3 is TGTGCTCTTGGGGAACGGGGGGCTTCCTACACCTACGCGACCCTGGGGGATACAAGGGAACCCATCTTT.

There are a few counts of this clone. A far larger clone is only one base removed, so a read error is likely. At the DNA level, this CDR3 is encoded by other sequences in the same sample as well. The chain joins TRDV1 to TRDJ1, with 12 bases that match TRDD3. Assignment of the J gene here rests on matching the DNA to germline, because TCRdb gives none. Germline assignment: CDR1 TSWWSYY and CDR2 QGS. Trimming took 3 bases from V and 3 from J; bases not matched to a gene: 20. CDR3 size: 21 residues. The CDR3 bases are TGTGCTCTTGGGGATAATCCTACTTGGGTCGGCTGGGGGATACGCTCCGATAAACTCATCTTT. Its protein product is CALGDNPTWVGWGIRSDKLIF.

Points on this clone: TCRdb shows a much larger clone's protein in place of this DNA's translation, and the two differ at residue 18, likely through a read error; the protein shown is translated from the DNA. V usage is TRDV3 and J usage is TRDJ1; 8 nucleotides align to TRDD3. In germline, CDR1 is TVYSNPD, CDR2 GDNSRS (reference sequence). This CDR3 is 19 amino acids long. CDR3 region: CALSSPAGGLGGGTDKLTF. The CDR3 bases are TGTGCCTTATCGAGCCCTGCAGGAGGACTGGGGGGGGGGACCGATAAACTCACCTTT.

The table lists this clone with a few counts. TCRdb's entry gives the protein of a much larger clone, which mismatches this DNA's translation at residue 14, likely from a read error; the protein reported here is translated from the DNA. The genes are TRDV1 and TRDJ1; 8 bases match TRDD3. TCRdb does not report a J gene; here it was assigned by matching the DNA to germline references. The CDR3 totals 23 residues. The V gene end was trimmed by 1 base and the J gene end by 0 bases; junction bases not matched to a gene: 25. CDR1 is TSWWSYY and CDR2 is QGS in the germline V gene. CDR3 in DNA: TGTGCTCTTGGGGAACGGTATCCTACAGGAGGGTGGGGGATGCCCCCCTACACCGATAAACTCATCTTT. Protein sequence: CALGERYPTGGWGMPPYTDKLIF.

This clone was found a few times. TCRdb's protein for this DNA is that of a much larger clone and differs from the translation at residue 14, likely a read error; the protein shown is the DNA translation. No call exists for the J gene, whereas the V gene is TRDV2; TRDD3 is taken as the D call from the table, unchecked against the DNA. The CDR3 has 16 amino acids. CDR1 is GEAIGNYY, CDR2 EKD, per germline. CDR3 sequence: CASRRTGGLYTDKPIF. The CDR3 DNA reads TGTGCCTCCAGGAGAACTGGGGGACTGTACACCGATAAACCCATCTTT.

By sample share, this clone is medium-sized. Other DNA sequences in the sample encode the same CDR3. The chain has TRAV38-2/DV8 and TRDJ1, with D perhaps TRDD2 (6 bases). This CDR3 contains 22 residues. Germline V gene lookup returns CDR1 TSESDYY and CDR2 QEAYKQQN. The V gene lost 0 bases and the J gene lost 0 bases, with 30 bases spanning the gap. DNA of the CDR3: TGTGCTTATAGGAGCGTACTTCCTCGGTGTTGGTTGGGGACCTCGTACACCGATAAACTCATCTTT. Its translation: CAYRSVLPRCWLGTSYTDKLIF.

This clone has a handful of counts. TCRdb has a much larger clone's protein, which differs at residue 13 from the translation of this DNA, likely because of a read error; what is shown is the protein translated from the DNA. V and J are TRDV1 and TRDJ1, with TRDD3 matching over 7 bases. The J gene, missing from TCRdb, was assigned here through DNA to germline matching. V gave up 4 bases and J gave up 0 bases; unmatched junction bases: 17. Germline CDR1 is TSWWSYY and CDR2 is QGS. The CDR3 extends over 19 amino acids. This CDR3 is CALGGGVLRIRSHTDKLIF. DNA of the CDR3: TGTGCTCTTGGGGGGGGCGTCCTCAGGATACGCTCGCACACCGATAAACTCATCTTT.

About this clone itself: This likely came from a read error, as a far larger clone is one base away. Other DNA sequences from this sample encode an identical CDR3 as well. This sequence joins TRDV2 and TRDJ1; 11 nucleotides line up with TRDD3. CDR1 GEAIGNYY and CDR2 EKD come from the germline V gene. The CDR3 is made up of 16 amino acids. Here the CDR3 DNA reads TGTGCCTGTGACACTCTGGGGGATACCCACACCGATAAGCTCATCTTT. Its translation: CACDTLGDTHTDKLIF.

This clone was seen at least ten times. This CDR3 is also generated by other DNA sequences in the sample. The chain has TRDV1 and TRDJ1, with TRDD3 identical over 10 bases. Germline V gene data show CDR1 as TSWWSYY and CDR2 as QGS. V was pared by 4 bases and J by 0 bases, with 26 bases of the junction left unmatched. The CDR3 runs 23 residues. The CDR3 region has the DNA TGTGCTCTTGGGGCACGGGAGTACTGGGGGATTAGAACTACCTACCTCCACACCGATAAACTCATCTTT. Its translation is CALGAREYWGIRTTYLHTDKLIF.

This clone has a handful of counts. TCRdb's protein for this DNA is that of a much larger clone and differs from the translation at residue 16, likely a read error; the protein shown is the DNA translation. This rearrangement joins TRDV1 to TRDJ1; TRDD3 matches at 10 bases. TCRdb records no J gene; here it was assigned by comparing the DNA to germline. This CDR3 contains 21 residues. V was clipped by 0 bases and J by 3 bases; unmatched bases: 19. Per germline, CDR1 TSWWSYY and CDR2 QGS. CDR3 protein: CALGELGPTELLGDWSDKLIF. The DNA for the CDR3 is TGTGCTCTTGGGGAACTCGGTCCTACAGAGCTACTGGGGGATTGGTCCGATAAACTCATCTTT.

This clone was picked up a small number of times. It is likely a read error: a sequence one base away is far more abundant. This sample includes further DNA sequences coding for the same CDR3. The chain combines TRDV1 with TRDJ1; the match to TRDD3 covers 9 bases. The J gene, absent from TCRdb, was called here by matching the DNA to germline. CDR1 is TSWWSYY and CDR2 is QGS in the germline V gene. This CDR3 contains 25 residues. The DNA of the CDR3 is TGTGCTCTCGGGGAAGTGGGCCTACACCTGGGGGATGAAGTGAGGAGGCCACTGTACACCGATAAACTCATCTTT. It translates to CALGEVGLHLGDEVRRPLYTDKLIF.

This clone was counted at least ten times. This rearrangement joins TRDV1 to TRDJ1; 7 nucleotides agree with TRDD3. The J gene, absent from TCRdb, was called here by matching the DNA to germline. Losses at the gene ends were 5 bases for V and 0 bases for J; bases not matched to a gene: 18. This CDR3 has 19 residues. CDR1 and CDR2 from the germline V gene are TSWWSYY and QGS. In DNA, the CDR3 is TGTGCTCTTGGGATTGCCCGCGCTTACTGGGGATTGGACACCGATAAACTCATCTTT. This codes for CALGIARAYWGLDTDKLIF.